The source of this T cell receptor (beta chain) is a study of blood T cell repertoires in COVID-19. Trimming cost V 1 base and J 8 bases, with 9 bases left between them. The CDR3 consists of 13 residues. Germline CDR1 is SGHNT and CDR2 is YYREEE (reference sequence). Original data processing: For nucleated cells, counts were estimated from reference gene primer amplification. Measured with immunoSEQ multiplex PCR; TCRdb has only the in-frame clones, and not every one. V and J calls and clone size are given by that table; D and trimming were obtained from the DNA. The table includes some 74,000 clones, around 77% detected once.

The sequence was obtained from a man between 65 and 80 years old with active or convalescent COVID-19. The V and J genes are TRBV5-4 and TRBJ1-4; maybe TRBD1 (5 bases). Material for sequencing was peripheral blood. The CDR3: CASSLWGIEKLFF. CDR3 DNA sequence: TGTGCCAGCAGCTTGTGGGGCATCGAAAAACTGTTTTTT.